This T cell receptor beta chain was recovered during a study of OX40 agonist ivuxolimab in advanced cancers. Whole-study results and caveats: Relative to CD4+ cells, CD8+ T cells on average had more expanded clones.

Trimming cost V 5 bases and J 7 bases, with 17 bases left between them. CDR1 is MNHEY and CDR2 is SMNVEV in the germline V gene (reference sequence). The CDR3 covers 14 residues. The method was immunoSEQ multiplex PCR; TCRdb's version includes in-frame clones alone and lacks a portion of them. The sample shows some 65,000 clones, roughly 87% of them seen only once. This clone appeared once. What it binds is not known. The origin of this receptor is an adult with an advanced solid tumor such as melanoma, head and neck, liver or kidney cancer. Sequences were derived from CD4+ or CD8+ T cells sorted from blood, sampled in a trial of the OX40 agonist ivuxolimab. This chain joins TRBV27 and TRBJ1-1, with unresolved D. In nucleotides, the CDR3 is TGTGCCAGCAGTCCACCCTACCCAGCGGTTGAAGCTTTCTTT. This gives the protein CASSPPYPAVEAFF.